This TCR beta chain came from a study of shared clonotypes between healthy human individuals. Study results and limitations: Naive CD4 clonotype sharing across a few donors was about 5%.

For this clone: Its antigen is as yet unknown.

The repertoire was sequenced with immunoSEQ multiplex PCR; TCRdb's copy has only in-frame clones and lacks some. The profile shows about 2.4 million clones, roughly 93% of them singletons. Sequenced material: naive CD4+ T cells from PBMCs. Subset described: CD45RA+ positively selected. The receptor was isolated from a man younger than 30 in good health. Some clones in this sample may be carry-over from other donors' samples.

In DNA, the CDR3 is TGCGCCAGCAGCCCCGCCCGGACAGGGGATGCAACTAATGAAAAACTGTTTTTT. Translating gives CASSPARTGDATNEKLFF. The V call is TRBV5-1, the J call TRBJ1-4, with 9 bases lining up with TRBD1. Germline CDR1 and CDR2: SGHRS and YFSETQ. Trimming took 4 bases from V and 0 from J; bases not matched to a gene: 10. The CDR3 length is 18 residues.